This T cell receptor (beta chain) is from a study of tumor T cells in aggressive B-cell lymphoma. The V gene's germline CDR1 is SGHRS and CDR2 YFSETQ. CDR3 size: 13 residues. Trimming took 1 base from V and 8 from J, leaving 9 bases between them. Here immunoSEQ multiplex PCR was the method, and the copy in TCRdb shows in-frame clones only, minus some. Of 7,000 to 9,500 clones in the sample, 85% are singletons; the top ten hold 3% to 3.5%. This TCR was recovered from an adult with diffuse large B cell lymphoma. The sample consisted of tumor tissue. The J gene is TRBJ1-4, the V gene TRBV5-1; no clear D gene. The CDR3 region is CASSLMAQEKLFF. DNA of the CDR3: TGCGCCAGCAGCTTGATGGCCCAGGAAAAACTGTTTTTT.